This is a list of T cell receptor beta chains from one sample in a study of T-cell reconstitution after alpha-beta-depleted transplantation in children. Via MiXCR, TCRdb re-called the PCR reads, giving one row per CDR3 protein. The table lists about 120,000 distinct CDR3 sequences, approximately 22% of them singletons. The sequenced sample was PBMCs, mostly from graft donor cells, obtained 180 days after TCRalphabeta/CD19-depleted stem cell transplant. The receptors derive from a male patient aged 2 to 10 who had a stem cell transplant for chronic granulomatous disease, so the T cells may come from the graft donor. CDR3s include the opening cysteine and the closing phenylalanine or tryptophan. Each record gives: J gene, V gene, D gene, clone size, CDR3 protein, CDR3 DNA. D genes are given only for firm matches. A row's size may be missing; if present it is once, few, many or a size class.

J: TRBJ2-7; V: TRBV12-3/TRBV12-4; D: TRBD1; size: -; CDR3: CASSGKLWGQGFYEQYF; DNA: TGTGCCAGCAGTGGTAAACTATGGGGACAGGGGTTCTACGAGCAGTACTTC
J: TRBJ2-5; V: TRBV7-9; D: -; size: many; CDR3: CASSLMTGQETQYF; DNA: TGTGCCAGCAGCTTAATGACAGGCCAAGAGACCCAGTACTTC
J: TRBJ1-5; V: TRBV9; D: -; size: -; CDR3: CASSVVVNQPQHF; DNA: TGTGCCAGCAGCGTAGTAGTCAATCAGCCCCAGCATTTT
J: TRBJ2-2; V: TRBV29-1; D: TRBD1; size: -; CDR3: CSVRTGRATGELFF; DNA: TGCAGCGTTCGGACAGGGCGGGCCACCGGGGAGCTGTTTTTT
J: TRBJ2-7; V: TRBV5-6; D: -; size: -; CDR3: CASSLSGTRYEQYF; DNA: TGTGCCAGCAGCCTATCCGGGACTCGTTACGAGCAGTACTTC
J: TRBJ2-4; V: TRBV18; D: TRBD1; size: many; CDR3: CASSTGQGTRAKNIQYF; DNA: TGTGCCAGCTCAACGGGACAGGGCACGAGGGCCAAAAACATTCAGTACTTC
J: TRBJ2-5; V: TRBV7-2; D: TRBD1; size: -; CDR3: CASSWDRDETQYF; DNA: TGTGCCAGCAGTTGGGACAGGGATGAGACCCAGTACTTC
J: TRBJ1-2; V: TRBV5-1; D: -; size: many; CDR3: CASSLGFDGYTF; DNA: TGCGCCAGCAGCTTAGGTTTTGATGGCTACACCTTC
J: TRBJ2-1; V: TRBV10-2; D: TRBD2; size: many; CDR3: CASSERLAGVYNEQFF; DNA: TGCGCCAGCAGTGAGCGGCTAGCGGGAGTATACAATGAGCAGTTCTTC
J: TRBJ2-3; V: TRBV7-8; D: -; size: -; CDR3: CASSLADLGDTQYF; DNA: TGTGCCAGCAGCTTAGCGGATCTTGGAGATACGCAGTATTTT
J: TRBJ2-1; V: TRBV7-9; D: TRBD1; size: few; CDR3: CASSQAIPGQGYNEQFF; DNA: TGTGCCAGCAGCCAAGCAATTCCGGGACAGGGGTACAATGAGCAGTTCTTC
J: TRBJ2-7; V: TRBV15; D: TRBD2; size: -; CDR3: CATSRASGYSYEQYF; DNA: TGTGCCACCAGCAGAGCTAGCGGTTACTCCTACGAGCAGTACTTC
J: TRBJ2-5; V: TRBV28; D: -; size: -; CDR3: CASSLRDNQETRYF; DNA: TGTGCCAGCAGTTTACGGGACAACCAAGAGACCCGGTACTTC
J: TRBJ2-5; V: TRBV14; D: -; size: many; CDR3: CASSQDTRFQETQYF; DNA: TGTGCCAGCAGCCAAGATACGAGGTTCCAAGAGACCCAGTACTTC
J: TRBJ2-5; V: TRBV9; D: -; size: many; CDR3: CATEETQYF; DNA: TGTGCCACCGAAGAGACCCAGTACTTC
J: TRBJ1-1; V: TRBV7-9; D: -; size: many; CDR3: CASSPGTEAFF; DNA: TGTGCCAGCAGCCCGGGGACAGAAGCTTTCTTT
J: TRBJ2-1; V: TRBV6-1; D: -; size: -; CDR3: CASSDPGAEQFF; DNA: TGTGCCAGCAGTGATCCGGGGGCTGAGCAGTTCTTC
J: TRBJ1-1; V: TRBV9; D: TRBD1; size: -; CDR3: CASSPYPGQQNTEAFF; DNA: TGTGCCAGCAGCCCGTATCCGGGACAGCAGAACACTGAAGCTTTCTTT
J: TRBJ2-7; V: TRBV10-3; D: TRBD2; size: many; CDR3: CAIKWAGESEQYF; DNA: TGTGCCATCAAATGGGCGGGAGAATCCGAGCAGTACTTC
J: TRBJ1-5; V: TRBV27; D: -; size: -; CDR3: CASSGQGGDQPQHF; DNA: TGTGCCAGCAGTGGTCAGGGAGGGGATCAGCCCCAGCATTTT
J: TRBJ2-7; V: TRBV20-1; D: -; size: -; CDR3: CSATERDRPAEQYF; DNA: TGCAGTGCTACAGAAAGGGACCGACCGGCGGAGCAGTACTTC
J: TRBJ2-7; V: TRBV20-1; D: TRBD2; size: many; CDR3: CSARPGTTRYEQYF; DNA: TGCAGTGCACGCCCCGGGACTACGCGGTACGAGCAGTACTTC
J: TRBJ2-2; V: TRBV7-6; D: TRBD1; size: -; CDR3: CASTPRGLTGELFF; DNA: TGTGCCAGCACCCCAAGGGGGCTAACCGGGGAGCTGTTTTTT
J: TRBJ1-2; V: TRBV6-1; D: -; size: many; CDR3: CASSENRGQGYTF; DNA: TGTGCCAGCAGCGAGAATCGTGGGCAGGGCTACACCTTC
J: TRBJ2-2; V: TRBV20-1; D: -; size: many; CDR3: CSAMGARTGELFF; DNA: TGCAGTGCTATGGGGGCACGCACCGGGGAGCTGTTTTTT
J: TRBJ1-1; V: TRBV7-9; D: TRBD1; size: few; CDR3: CASSMDRWDTEAFF; DNA: TGTGCCAGCAGCATGGACAGGTGGGACACTGAAGCTTTCTTT
J: TRBJ2-2; V: TRBV20-1; D: TRBD2; size: many; CDR3: CSARDRTSGSIGELFF; DNA: TGCAGTGCTAGAGATAGGACTAGCGGGAGTATCGGGGAGCTGTTTTTT